The rows below give T cell receptor beta chains drawn from one sample of a study of response to subunit inactivated influenza vaccine. Each CDR3 protein gets one entry after TCRdb re-called the RT-PCR reads with MiXCR. In the table there are 250,000 to 350,000 distinct CDR3 sequences, 22% of which are singletons. The input for sequencing was PBMCs from blood, taken 21 months after vaccination. Receptor source: a man between 50 and 69 years old who received an inactivated influenza vaccine. The conserved cysteine and the conserved F or W are not part of the CDR3 here.

v_gene,CDR3aa
TRBV28,ASSGIFGSGVYGYT
TRBV29-1,SVKGSYEQY
TRBV3-1,ASSQEGARGQVETQY
TRBV9,ASSVALAGVTSSYNEQF
TRBV4-2,ASSQADRPANYGYT
TRBV20-1,SASLRGRGYGYT
TRBV28,ASSPLDRSDYGYT
TRBV12-3/TRBV12-4,ASTSRANDYGYT
TRBV6-2/TRBV6-3,ASSRLRTGRSEAQY
TRBV10-3,AISDSVASNEKLF
TRBV11-1,ASSRQWGGIYEQY
TRBV6-5,ASSYSGVSNQPQH
TRBV30,AWSVLTSSGNAIY
TRBV29-1,SVTQGGGYT
TRBV29-1,SVEETGHGYYNEQF
TRBV29-1,SVEQVAYGYT
TRBV7-8,ASSPGRAGLTEAF
TRBV30,AWSVFTTNYGYT
TRBV7-2,ASSPRGLQQPQH
TRBV6-5,ASSSRVMNTEAF
TRBV20-1,SATLSGPSYEQY
TRBV6-5,ASSYFRETYEQY
TRBV20-1,SARDSPQSEAF
TRBV7-9,ASSLLAVGELF
TRBV12-3/TRBV12-4,ASGYTGDYGYT
TRBV7-2,ASRRTSGSFEQY
TRBV30,AWSDSSYEQY
TRBV7-9,ASSFAAERAYEQY
TRBV12-3/TRBV12-4,ASLGQGYSPLH
TRBV20-1,SARDSGRTSNQPQH
TRBV5-4,ASSSTLEALIKQGAEAF
TRBV10-3,AISVGEAYEQY
TRBV7-9,ASSYQGRRNEKLF
TRBV5-6,ASSPRQARTDTQY